Below, 8 T cell receptor beta chains from the same sample are listed, as sequenced in a study of T cells in Graves' hyperthyroidism and ophthalmopathy. It was RNA transcripts that yielded the amplified TCR beta CDR3 regions. First-round RT-PCR with HTBI primers amplified the TCR CDR3 region. TCRdb reprocessed the multiplex PCR reads via MiXCR and lists one record per CDR3 protein. The sample comprises a few hundred thousand distinct CDR3 sequences, roughly 50% of which are singletons, and 8% to 8.5% rests with the top ten. Sequencing used peripheral blood or thyroid tissue (not recorded which). The source of these receptors is a woman aged 18-29 years with Graves' hyperthyroidism.

This chain joins TRBV7-9 and TRBJ2-7; a weak D match, TRBD2 (6 bases). V gave up 5 bases and J gave up 6 bases, with 23 bases separating them. The CDR3 has 16 residues. Germline loops: CDR1 SEHNR, CDR2 FQNEAQ (reference sequence). The CDR3 DNA sequence: TGTGCCAGCAGCACTTCTCTACCCGTGCGGAGGGGCGAGCAGTACTTC. Translating gives CASSTSLPVRRGEQYF.

As for this clonotype: A clone one base away is much larger, so this may be a read error. The chain links TRBV19 to TRBJ2-6; a weak D match, TRBD1 (6 bases). The CDR3 runs 14 residues. The germline gives CDR1 LNHDA, CDR2 SQIVND (reference sequence). CDR3 nucleotide sequence: TGTGCCAGTAGTATTAGGACAGCGGAGAACGTCCTGATTTTC. Amino acid sequence: CASSIRTAENVLIF.

This chain links TRBV5-1 with TRBJ2-5, with a possible D match to TRBD2 (5 bases). Per the germline V gene, CDR1 is SGHRS and CDR2 is YFSETQ. Trimming removed 1 base from V and 1 base from J, with 8 bases in between. This CDR3 is built from 14 residues. The CDR3 loop is CASSLRRVQETQYF. Here the CDR3 DNA reads TGCGCCAGCAGCTTGCGGCGGGTCCAAGAGACCCAGTACTTC.

In regard to this clonotype: At one end the junction does not follow the germline gene, possibly because of a read error. The rearrangement joins TRBV7-9 to TRBJ2-7; D is perhaps TRBD1 or TRBD2 (5 bases each). The CDR3 runs to 15 residues. Germline V CDR1 and CDR2: SEHNR, FQNEAQ (reference sequence). CDR3 DNA sequence: TGCGCCAGCAGTTCCGGGGACCGCTCATCCTACGAGCAGTACTTC. Translating it yields CASSSGDRSSYEQYF.

The rearrangement links TRBV7-9 to TRBJ1-1; 7 bases match TRBD1. Germline V lookup: CDR1 SEHNR, CDR2 FQNEAQ (reference sequence). The CDR3 has 15 residues. V lost 5 bases and J lost 4; bases outside the gene matches: 10. The CDR3 bases are TGTGCCAGCAGCGTTGTAGAACAGGGGCCCACTGAAGCTTTCTTT. Residues: CASSVVEQGPTEAFF. Filled out from reference TRBV7-9 and TRBJ1-1, the complete variable domain reads DTGVSQNPRHKITKRGQNVTFRCDPISEHNRLYWYRQTLGQGPEFLTYFQNEAQLEKSRLLSDRFSAERPKGSFSTLEIQRTEQGDSAMYLCASSVVEQGPTEAFFGQGTRLTVV.

This clonotype has a handful of counts. This chain uses TRBV19 with TRBJ1-1; 7 bases align to TRBD1. Losses at the gene ends were 4 bases for V and 0 bases for J; bases not matched to a gene: 5. The CDR3 spans 15 residues. CDR1 and CDR2 (germline): LNHDA, SQIVND (reference sequence). CDR3 residues: CASSTGQAMNTEAFF. The DNA of the CDR3 is TGTGCCAGTAGTACCGGACAGGCCATGAACACTGAAGCTTTCTTT.

The chain combines TRBV2 with TRBJ1-5; D is unclear. The V end lost 3 bases, the J end lost 12 bases, and 3 bases lay between the germline ends. The CDR3 consists of 9 residues. Germline assignment: CDR1 SNHLY and CDR2 FYNNEI. CDR3 coding DNA: TGTGCCAGCAGTGAGATCCAGCATTTT. Its protein is CASSEIQHF.

This rearrangement joins TRBV29-1 to TRBJ1-2, with D unclear. The CDR3 contains 11 residues. Deletions cut 7 bases from V and 7 bases from J, with 13 bases between. In germline, CDR1 is SQVTM, CDR2 ANQGSEA. The CDR3 DNA sequence: TGCAGCGCAGCGGCCGGTGGTGGCTACACCTTC. Translated, it gives CSAAAGGGYTF.